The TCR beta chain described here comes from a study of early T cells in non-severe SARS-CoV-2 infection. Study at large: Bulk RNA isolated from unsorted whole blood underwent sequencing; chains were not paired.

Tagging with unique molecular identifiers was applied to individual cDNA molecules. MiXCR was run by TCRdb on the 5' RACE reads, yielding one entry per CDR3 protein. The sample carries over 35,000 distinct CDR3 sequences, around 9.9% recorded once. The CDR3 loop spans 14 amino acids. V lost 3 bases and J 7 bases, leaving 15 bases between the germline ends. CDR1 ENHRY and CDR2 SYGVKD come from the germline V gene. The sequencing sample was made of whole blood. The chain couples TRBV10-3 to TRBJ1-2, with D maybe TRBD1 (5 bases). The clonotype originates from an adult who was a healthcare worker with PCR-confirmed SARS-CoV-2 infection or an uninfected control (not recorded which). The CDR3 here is CAISEMSREPGYTF. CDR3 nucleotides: TGTGCCATCAGTGAAATGAGCAGGGAGCCTGGCTACACCTTC.